The entry that follows covers one T cell receptor beta chain sequence. This sample was taken from a study of memory CD4+ T cells and cytomegalovirus serostatus. Under the authors' procedure: Out-of-frame sequences were removed, leaving a few million distinct TCRbeta sequences. TCRdb's copy holds only in-frame clones and misses some; the assay was immunoSEQ multiplex PCR. That table supplies the V and J calls and clone size; D and trimming were determined from the DNA. This table has tens of thousands of clones, more than 75% appearing once. Single viable CD3+CD4+CD8-CD45RO+ cells were sorted as the memory CD4+ T cells. The CDR3 loop spans 16 amino acids. Looked up from germline, CDR1 is SGHTA and CDR2 is FQGNSA. V gave up 5 bases and J gave up 3 bases; unmatched junction bases: 12.

Sequencing was performed on memory CD4+ T cells from blood. The chain employs TRBV7-2 and TRBJ2-7, with 8 bases fitting TRBD2. This sequence was found in an adult in good health and CMV-seropositive. Here the CDR3 reads CASSSRTTSVDYEQYF. Here the CDR3 DNA reads TGTGCCAGCAGCAGCAGGACGACTAGCGTAGACTACGAGCAGTACTTC.